The TCR beta chain under discussion was sequenced for a study of PD-1 blockade in classical Hodgkin lymphoma. Sequencing was performed with immunoSEQ multiplex PCR; in TCRdb, only in-frame clones are kept and a portion is missing. The profile shows over 20,000 clones, roughly 89% of them singletons. Time point of the sample: newly diagnosed, previously untreated cHL patient sample. CD8+ T cell isolation from thawed PBMCs was performed by magnetic negative selection. Comparison used PBMCs from newly diagnosed, untreated classical Hodgkin lymphoma. This clonotype was sampled from a human donor with classical Hodgkin lymphoma. The sequenced material came from CD8+ T cells from blood.

As DNA, the CDR3 is TGTGCCAGCAGCTTAATAGGGGGAAGCACAGATACGCAGTATTTT. Its translation: CASSLIGGSTDTQYF. The chain is built from TRBV7-3 and TRBJ2-3; possible D gene TRBD1, 6 bases. V lost 1 base and J 0 bases, leaving 8 bases between the germline ends. Germline lookup yields CDR1 SGHTA and CDR2 FQGTGA. The CDR3 spans 15 residues.